The clone carrying this TCR beta chain was detected ten times or more. No antigen is known for it. Amplified TCR beta CDR3 regions derived from RNA transcripts. HTBI primers drove first-round RT-PCR of the TCR CDR3. TCRdb independently ran MiXCR on the multiplex PCR reads; one entry per CDR3 protein. The data contain about 370,000 distinct CDR3 sequences, around 15% of them seen just once; the ten biggest clones take up roughly a fifth. These data originate in a study of T cells in Graves' hyperthyroidism and ophthalmopathy. Overall study results and limits: In blood, most of the thyroid clonotypes expanded above 0.001 were also present.

The CDR3 runs 13 residues. The germline V gene has CDR1 SGHAT and CDR2 FQNNGV. Trimming removed 0 bases at V and 7 bases at J, with 10 bases between. The diagnostic basis comprised clinical symptoms, serum thyroxine and TRAb, thyroid ultrasound and orbital computed tomography. The sequenced sample was blood. The clonotype originates from a woman aged 55 to 70 with Graves' ophthalmopathy. The chain uses TRBV11-2 and TRBJ2-7; perhaps D is TRBD1 or TRBD2 (6 bases each). CDR3 in amino acids: CASSLDQGTEQYF. The CDR3 nucleotides read TGTGCCAGCAGCTTAGATCAGGGGACTGAGCAGTACTTC.